The present TCR beta chain was sequenced within a study of T cells in Graves' hyperthyroidism and ophthalmopathy. Trimming stripped 5 bases from V and 6 bases from J, with 17 bases between. CDR1 is SGHVS and CDR2 is FQNEAQ in the germline V gene. This CDR3 contains 15 residues. TCR beta CDR3 regions were amplified from RNA. The HTBI set primed first-round TCR CDR3 RT-PCR. TCRdb re-analysed the multiplex PCR reads in MiXCR, keeping a single row per CDR3 protein. The sample lists 550,000 to 850,000 distinct CDR3 sequences; roughly 20% were seen once. The chain joins TRBV7-8 to TRBJ1-5; possible D gene TRBD1, 6 bases. Sequencing input: blood. The TCR comes from a woman in her forties or fifties with Graves' hyperthyroidism that later progressed to Graves' ophthalmopathy. DNA of the CDR3: TGTGCCAGCAGCCCAGGGACATCATCGGGTCAGCCCCAGCATTTT. This gives the protein CASSPGTSSGQPQHF. Full variable domain (missing parts from reference TRBV7-8 and TRBJ1-5): GAGVSQSPRYKVAKRGQDVALRCDPISGHVSLFWYQQALGQGPEFLTYFQNEAQLDKSGLPSDRFFAERPEGSVSTLKIQRTQQEDSAVYLCASSPGTSSGQPQHFGDGTRLSIL.